These 10 T cell receptor beta chains came from one sample sequenced in a study of response to subunit inactivated influenza vaccine. TCRdb fed the RT-PCR reads into MiXCR, producing one record per CDR3 protein. Of 500,000 or so distinct CDR3 sequences in the sample, 9.5% to 12% were seen once. Specimen: PBMCs from blood, collected 35 to 45 days after vaccination. The receptors derive from a man aged 50 or older who received an inactivated influenza vaccine.

This clonotype came up many times. V and J are TRBV6-5 and TRBJ1-6, with TRBD1 identical over 7 bases. V shed 1 base, J shed 4 bases, and the junction held 10 bases outside the gene matches. Germline loops: CDR1 MNHEY, CDR2 SVGAGI. CDR3 length equals 18 residues. CDR3 in DNA: TGTGCCAGCAGTTACTTAGGGCAGGGGGGAAATTATAATTCACCCCTCCACTTT. This sequence encodes CASSYLGQGGNYNSPLHF.

Only a few counts were recorded for this clonotype. The V gene is TRBV4-2, the J gene TRBJ1-4; D is unclear. The CDR3 consists of 15 residues. Trimming pared 1 base from V and 4 bases from J, leaving 10 bases between. Germline assignment: CDR1 LGHNA and CDR2 YNFKEQ. DNA for the CDR3: TGTGCCAGCAGCCAAGTGGACGGACTTAATGAAAAACTGTTTTTT. Its protein is CASSQVDGLNEKLFF.

The chain couples TRBV11-2 to TRBJ2-4, with TRBD2 identical over 16 bases. This CDR3 contains 16 residues. V was clipped by 5 bases and J by 6 bases; unmatched bases: 4. Per the germline V gene, CDR1 is SGHAT and CDR2 is FQNNGV. The CDR3 sequence is CASSPGLAGGGNIQYF. CDR3 in DNA: TGTGCCAGCAGCCCGGGACTAGCGGGAGGGGGAAACATTCAGTACTTC.

This clonotype has a handful of counts. The gene calls are TRBV25-1 and TRBJ2-7; 8 positions match TRBD1. This CDR3 contains 14 residues. The germline gives CDR1 MGHDK, CDR2 SYGVNS. V shed 4 bases and J 9 bases; nucleotides not matched to a gene: 11. The CDR3 DNA sequence: TGTGCCAGCAGTGGACAGGGGAATGGTTATGTGCAGTACTTC. Translation gives CASSGQGNGYVQYF.

This clonotype was seen more than once but under ten times. The chain links TRBV20-1 to TRBJ2-7; D tentatively fits TRBD1 or TRBD2 (6 bases each). With 3 bases removed from V and 2 bases from J, the gap between germline ends came to 14 bases. This CDR3 region has 14 residues. The V gene's germline CDR1 is DFQATT and CDR2 SNEGSKA (reference sequence). The CDR3 nucleotides read TGCAGTGCTAGGGTCGGGGGCTCCACCTACGAGCAGTACTTC. Amino acids: CSARVGGSTYEQYF.

This clonotype has only a few counts. The chain has TRBV29-1 and TRBJ2-7, with D hard to call. This CDR3 is built from 15 residues. V lost 2 bases and J lost 3, with 17 bases in between. Germline V gene sequence: CDR1 SQVTM, CDR2 ANQGSEA. The CDR3 reads CSVEPVSIKFYEQYF. DNA of the CDR3: TGCAGCGTTGAACCGGTTTCGATTAAGTTCTACGAGCAGTACTTC.

There are a few counts of this clonotype. This chain connects TRBV7-9 to TRBJ1-5; D is undetermined. Germline-derived CDR1 and CDR2 are SEHNR and FQNEAQ (reference sequence). Trimming cost V 5 bases and J 3 bases, with 11 bases left between them. CDR3 length: 14 amino acids. The CDR3 here is CASSPKGLNQPQHF. For the CDR3, the DNA is TGTGCCAGCAGCCCCAAAGGTCTCAATCAGCCCCAGCATTTT.

This clonotype was recorded a few times. The chain has TRBV24-1 and TRBJ2-1; TRBD1 matches at 9 bases. V trimming: 9 bases; J trimming: 5 bases; junction bases outside the gene matches: 4. The CDR3 loop spans 13 amino acids. The germline V gene has CDR1 KGHDR and CDR2 SFDVKD. CDR3 DNA: TGTGCCACCGAGGGACAGGGTAACAATGAGCAGTTCTTC. Translation: CATEGQGNNEQFF.

This clonotype was picked up many times. The chain couples TRBV12-3 or TRBV12-4 to TRBJ2-7; possible D gene TRBD2, 6 bases. The CDR3 is made up of 13 amino acids. Trimming took off 2 bases at V and 4 bases at J, with 9 bases between the two ends. The CDR3 bases are TGTGCCAGCAGTTTAACTAGCCGGTACGAGCAGTACTTC. Protein sequence: CASSLTSRYEQYF.

The V call is TRBV3-1, the J call TRBJ2-7; D call uncertain. Germline loops: CDR1 LGHDT, CDR2 YNNKEL (reference sequence). The CDR3 loop spans 13 amino acids. The ends were cut back, 5 bases at V and 6 bases at J, with 14 bases in the middle. The CDR3 DNA follows: TGTGCCAGCAGCTATCACGGTACACTCGAGCAGTACTTC. Its protein product is CASSYHGTLEQYF.